Listed below are T cell receptor beta chains from one sample, sequenced in a study of neurological immune-mediated disorders. TCRdb passed the 5' RACE reads through MiXCR, listing each CDR3 protein once. The data hold some 56,000 distinct CDR3 sequences, with roughly 3.8% observed a single time. The sequencing input was PBMCs. These receptors were obtained from a man aged 60-69 years with multiple sclerosis. Each CDR3 is given with its conserved first and last residue. D genes are given only for firm matches. Expanded clones get a size class; other rows say once, few or many, or leave the size out.

TRBD2	many	TRBV4-1	TRBJ2-2	TGCGCCAGCAGCCAGGGAGGGGCGCGTAGCACCGGGGAGCTGTTTTTT	CASSQGGARSTGELFF
TRBD1	many	TRBV5-6	TRBJ1-1	TGTGCCAGCAGCGCGGGACAGGGTGACCTATTTGCTTTCTTT	CASSAGQGDLFAFF
NA	many	TRBV20-1	TRBJ1-1	TGCAGTGCTAGAAAGACAGCCATGAACACTGAAGCTTTCTTT	CSARKTAMNTEAFF
TRBD2	many	TRBV20-1	TRBJ2-1	TGCAGTGCTAGAGGACCCCAAAGCGGGGGTCGCAATGAGCAGTTCTTC	CSARGPQSGGRNEQFF
NA	many	TRBV4-2	TRBJ1-1	TGTGCCAGCAGCCAAGACACCACCGCCGAAGCTTTCTTT	CASSQDTTAEAFF
NA	many	TRBV4-1	TRBJ2-4	TGCGCCAGCAGCCAGATACAGGGTGAAGACATTCAGTACTTC	CASSQIQGEDIQYF
TRBD2	many	TRBV6-5	TRBJ2-1	TGTGCCAGCAGACTAGCGGGAAGCAATGAGCAGTTCTTC	CASRLAGSNEQFF
TRBD2	many	TRBV28	TRBJ2-7	TGTGCCAGCAGTTCCCCGACTAGCGCGTCCTACGAGCAGTACTTC	CASSSPTSASYEQYF
NA	many	TRBV20-1	TRBJ1-1	TGCAGTGCTAGAGTTTCCCACGCGGGGCTTAATTTGAACACTGAAGCTTTCTTT	CSARVSHAGLNLNTEAFF
NA	many	TRBV20-1	TRBJ1-1	TGCAGTGCTAGTGCGGAAATGAACACTGAAGCTTTCTTT	CSASAEMNTEAFF
TRBD2	NA	TRBV7-2	TRBJ2-1	TGTGCCAGCAGTCTAGCCGGACTAGCTTTAACTGAGCAGTTCTTC	CASSLAGLALTEQFF
NA	few	TRBV6-5	TRBJ1-2	TGTGCCAGCAGCCGACAGATTAACTATGGCTACACCTTC	CASSRQINYGYTF
NA	many	TRBV20-1	TRBJ2-1	TGCAGTGCTAGTGGGCTAGCGAGAAATGAGCAGTTCTTC	CSASGLARNEQFF
TRBD1	many	TRBV9	TRBJ2-5	TGTGCCAGCAAGAGGGGGCTCTATGGGGAGACCCAGTACTTC	CASKRGLYGETQYF
NA	many	TRBV28	TRBJ2-7	TGTGCCAGCAGTTTGGCCGCAAGAGCCTACGAGCAGTACTTC	CASSLAARAYEQYF
NA	few	TRBV10-3	TRBJ1-1	TGTGCCATCAGTGAGTCGGGGGGACGGAACACTGAAGCTTTCTTT	CAISESGGRNTEAFF
NA	NA	TRBV9	TRBJ1-5	TGTGCCAGCAGCGACGGAGGTTCAACCAGGCAGCCCCAGCATTTT	CASSDGGSTRQPQHF
TRBD2	medium-sized	TRBV7-2	TRBJ2-1	TGTGCCAGCAGCTTAGCGACTAGCGGGAACGATGAGCAGTTCTTC	CASSLATSGNDEQFF
TRBD2	many	TRBV29-1	TRBJ2-1	TGCAGCGTTATTAGCGGGAGTGAGCAGTTCTTC	CSVISGSEQFF
NA	NA	TRBV9	TRBJ1-1	TGTGCCAGCACCCGTGTGGGGCAGGGTGAAGCTTTCTTT	CASTRVGQGEAFF
NA	many	TRBV2	TRBJ2-5	TGTGCCAGCAGTGGCCCGGTCGGGGAGACCCAGTACTTC	CASSGPVGETQYF
NA	many	TRBV3-1	TRBJ1-2	TGTGCCAGCAGCCAAGATGATCCTTGGACCCTAATAGGATATGGCTACACCTTC	CASSQDDPWTLIGYGYTF
TRBD2	few	TRBV7-2	TRBJ2-2	TGTGCCAGCCCCCTCACTACGGGACTAGCCACCGGGGAGCTGTTTTTT	CASPLTTGLATGELFF
TRBD1	many	TRBV7-9	TRBJ2-3	TGTGCCAGCAGGATACAGGGGGATTCGGATACGCAGTATTTT	CASRIQGDSDTQYF
TRBD2	many	TRBV3-1	TRBJ2-1	TGTGCCAGCAGCCAAGGGGGGACTAGCTACAATGAGCAGTTCTTC	CASSQGGTSYNEQFF
NA	many	TRBV5-1	TRBJ1-5	TGCGCCAGCAGCGTTACAGGGAGCCAGCCCCAGCATTTT	CASSVTGSQPQHF
TRBD2	many	TRBV5-1	TRBJ2-7	TGCGCCAGCAGCCTCACTAGCGTTCTCTACGAGCAGTACTTC	CASSLTSVLYEQYF
NA	many	TRBV7-8	TRBJ2-5	TGTGCCAGCAGCCAAGGGACCCAAAGCGGGACCCAGTACTTC	CASSQGTQSGTQYF
NA	many	TRBV25-1	TRBJ2-3	TGTGCCAGCAGCAGACTCCCAGATACGCAGTATTTT	CASSRLPDTQYF
NA	many	TRBV7-9	TRBJ2-2	TGTGCCAGCAGCTTAATCACATACACCGGGGAGCTGTTTTTT	CASSLITYTGELFF
NA	NA	TRBV6-5	TRBJ1-2	TGTGCCAGCAGTTACGACGGTCTGGGGAGCTTTAACTATGGCTACACCTTC	CASSYDGLGSFNYGYTF
NA	many	TRBV7-6	TRBJ2-2	TGTGCCAGCAGCTCCAATCCGGGGACGAACACCGGGGAGCTGTTTTTT	CASSSNPGTNTGELFF
TRBD2	many	TRBV20-1	TRBJ2-1	TGCAGTGCTCCCTCTGGACTAGCGGGAGTTGGGGCCTACAATGAGCAGTTCTTC	CSAPSGLAGVGAYNEQFF
TRBD1	many	TRBV5-1	TRBJ1-6	TGCGCCAGCAGCCCCGGACAGGGGGCGATGGTGCCCCTCCACTTT	CASSPGQGAMVPLHF
TRBD1	NA	TRBV3-1	TRBJ2-2	TGTGCCAGCAGCCGTCGAGGGGGCGTTGACACCGGGGAGCTGTTTTTT	CASSRRGGVDTGELFF
TRBD2	many	TRBV20-1	TRBJ2-1	TGCAGTGTCTACGCGCGGGAGGGCCGCTTCGATGAGCAGTTCTTC	CSVYAREGRFDEQFF
TRBD2	many	TRBV6-1	TRBJ2-6	TGTGCCAGCAGTTTTTATCGGCGGGGGTACTCTGGGGCCAACGTCCTGACTTTC	CASSFYRRGYSGANVLTF
TRBD1	many	TRBV12-3/TRBV12-4	TRBJ1-3	TGTGCCAGCAGTAGTAAGGACAGGGGATTCGGGGCACGCAGACCTGGAAACACCATATATTTT	CASSSKDRGFGARRPGNTIYF
NA	few	TRBV5-1	TRBJ2-5	TGCGCCAGCAGCTTGGACAGCCTCCAAGAGACCCAGTACTTC	CASSLDSLQETQYF
TRBD1	many	TRBV18	TRBJ1-5	TGTGCCAGCTCACCCGACAGGGTGTTTCAGCCCCAGCATTTT	CASSPDRVFQPQHF
NA	many	TRBV29-1	TRBJ2-5	TGCAGCGTTGCTCGGGCTCAAGAGACCCAGTACTTC	CSVARAQETQYF
TRBD1	many	TRBV20-1	TRBJ2-7	TGCAGTGCTAGAGATCTTGTACAGGGGGACAACGAGCAGTACTTC	CSARDLVQGDNEQYF
NA	many	TRBV6-6	TRBJ1-5	TGTGCCAGCAGTGACAATAGGGGCCAGCCCCAGCATTTT	CASSDNRGQPQHF
TRBD1	many	TRBV6-6	TRBJ2-4	TGTGCCAGCAGTACTCCAGGGGGCAGGAAGTACTTC	CASSTPGGRKYF
NA	few	TRBV20-1	TRBJ2-3	TGCAGTGCAGCCGGGCCCGGGGCAGATACGCAGTATTTT	CSAAGPGADTQYF
TRBD2	many	TRBV20-1	TRBJ2-5	TGCAGTGCTTTAAGGACTAGCGGAGAGACCCAGTACTTC	CSALRTSGETQYF
TRBD1	NA	TRBV5-1	TRBJ1-2	TGCGCCAGCAGCTTACAGGGGCAGCACTATGGCTACACCTTC	CASSLQGQHYGYTF
TRBD1	many	TRBV5-1	TRBJ1-2	TGCGCCAGCAGCATCGGGACAGGGTACTATGGCTACACCTTC	CASSIGTGYYGYTF
NA	many	TRBV14	TRBJ1-1	TGTGCCAGCAGCCCCCAGATGAACACTGAAGCTTTCTTT	CASSPQMNTEAFF
TRBD1	many	TRBV9	TRBJ1-2	TGTGCCAGCAGCAACGGACAGGAGGACTATGGCTACACCTTC	CASSNGQEDYGYTF
TRBD2	many	TRBV12-3/TRBV12-4	TRBJ2-3	TGTGGGACTAGCGGGGGCGGGTTAGATACGCAGTATTTT	CGTSGGGLDTQYF
NA	many	TRBV10-3	TRBJ2-2	TGTGCCATCAGTGAGGGGCTGGGCCACGGAGGGGAGCTGTTTTTT	CAISEGLGHGGELFF
NA	many	TRBV7-9	TRBJ1-2	TGTGCCAGCAGCTTAGGGGGTGGCGGCTACACCTTC	CASSLGGGGYTF
NA	NA	TRBV6-1	TRBJ2-2	TGTGCCAGCAGGGGGGACATATGGGGTCCCGGGGAGCTGTTTTTT	CASRGDIWGPGELFF
TRBD2	medium-sized	TRBV20-1	TRBJ2-1	TGCAGTGCTAGAGTTTCCCTAGCGGGGAGTGAAAATGAGCAGTTCTTC	CSARVSLAGSENEQFF
NA	many	TRBV20-1	TRBJ1-4	TGCAGTGCTGGGGAACCCCAAAAACTGTTTTTT	CSAGEPQKLFF
NA	many	TRBV15	TRBJ2-5	TGTGCCACCAGCTCTAGGGGGGGTGGAGAGACCCAGTACTTC	CATSSRGGGETQYF
NA	NA	TRBV6-5	TRBJ2-1	TGTGCCAGCAGTTACCGCCCGGGGGTCACCTACAATGAGCAGTTCTTC	CASSYRPGVTYNEQFF
TRBD2	many	TRBV6-2/TRBV6-3	TRBJ2-7	TGTGCCAGCAGCTTTAGCGGGAGGGGCGAGCAGTACTTC	CASSFSGRGEQYF